Reported below is one TCR beta chain. The method was immunoSEQ multiplex PCR; TCRdb's version includes in-frame clones alone and lacks a portion of them. This sample has under 75,000 clones, with 88% found just once. The data were taken from a study of blood T cell repertoires in COVID-19. Germline V gives CDR1 KGHDR, CDR2 SFDVKD. Trimming took 7 bases from V and 5 from J; bases not matched to a gene: 19. This CDR3 contains 18 residues. The TCR was taken from a woman of 80 years or more with active COVID-19. The genes are TRBV24-1 and TRBJ2-3, with 8 bases that match TRBD2. Material for sequencing was peripheral blood. The CDR3 here is CATRPRRGGGPTQDTQYF. The CDR3, as DNA: TGTGCCACCAGGCCCAGGCGGGGCGGGGGGCCGACGCAAGATACGCAGTATTTT.